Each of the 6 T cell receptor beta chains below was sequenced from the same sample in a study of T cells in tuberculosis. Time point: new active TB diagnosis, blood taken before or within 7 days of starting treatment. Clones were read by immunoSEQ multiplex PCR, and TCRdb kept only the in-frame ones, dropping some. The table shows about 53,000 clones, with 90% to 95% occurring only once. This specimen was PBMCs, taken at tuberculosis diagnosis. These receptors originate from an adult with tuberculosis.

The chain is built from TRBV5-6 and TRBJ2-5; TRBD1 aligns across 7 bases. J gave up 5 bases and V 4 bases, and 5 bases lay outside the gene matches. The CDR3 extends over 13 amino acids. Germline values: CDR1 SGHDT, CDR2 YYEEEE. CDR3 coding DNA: TGTGCCAGCAGCACGGACAGGCTGGAGACCCAGTACTTC. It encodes CASSTDRLETQYF.

CDR3 bases: TGTGCCAGCAGCGTAGCCAGCGCAACTAATGAAAAACTGTTTTTT. Translated: CASSVASATNEKLFF. J is TRBJ1-4 and V is TRBV9; D is ambiguous. CDR3 length: 15 residues. Germline lookup yields CDR1 SGDLS and CDR2 YYNGEE. Trimming took off 0 bases at V and 0 bases at J, with 6 bases between the two ends.

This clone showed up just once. The CDR3 sequence is CASSHVPPSGGYNEQFF. CDR3 sequence (DNA): TGTGCCAGCAGCCACGTACCCCCTAGCGGGGGGTACAATGAGCAGTTCTTC. J is TRBJ2-1 and V is TRBV7-6, with TRBD2 matching over 11 bases. The CDR3 consists of 17 residues. The trim removed 5 bases at V and 4 bases at J, leaving 10 bases unmatched. Germline values: CDR1 SGHVS, CDR2 FNYEAQ. The whole variable domain, filled in from reference TRBV7-6 and TRBJ2-1, reads GAGVSQSPRYKVTKRGQDVALRCDPISGHVSLYWYRQALGQGPEFLTYFNYEAQQDKSGLPNDRFSAERPEGSISTLTIQRTEQRDSAMYRCASSHVPPSGGYNEQFFGPGTRLTVL.

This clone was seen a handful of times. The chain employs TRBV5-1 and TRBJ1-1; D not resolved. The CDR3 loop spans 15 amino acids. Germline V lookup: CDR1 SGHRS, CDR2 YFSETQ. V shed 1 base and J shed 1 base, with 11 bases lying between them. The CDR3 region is CASSLLGGTNTEAFF. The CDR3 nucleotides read TGCGCCAGCAGCTTGTTAGGCGGAACGAACACTGAAGCTTTCTTT.

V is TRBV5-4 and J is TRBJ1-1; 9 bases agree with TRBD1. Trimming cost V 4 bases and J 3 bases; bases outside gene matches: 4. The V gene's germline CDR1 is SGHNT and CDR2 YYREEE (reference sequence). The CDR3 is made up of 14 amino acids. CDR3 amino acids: CASSGTGGYTEAFF. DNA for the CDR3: TGTGCCAGCAGCGGAACAGGGGGCTACACTGAAGCTTTCTTT.

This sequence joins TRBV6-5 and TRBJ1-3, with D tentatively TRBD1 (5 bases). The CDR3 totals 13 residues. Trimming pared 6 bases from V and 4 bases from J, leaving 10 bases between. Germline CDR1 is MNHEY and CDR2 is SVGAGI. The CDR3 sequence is CASSRTGGNTIYF. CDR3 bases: TGTGCCAGCAGCCGCACAGGAGGAAACACCATATATTTT.